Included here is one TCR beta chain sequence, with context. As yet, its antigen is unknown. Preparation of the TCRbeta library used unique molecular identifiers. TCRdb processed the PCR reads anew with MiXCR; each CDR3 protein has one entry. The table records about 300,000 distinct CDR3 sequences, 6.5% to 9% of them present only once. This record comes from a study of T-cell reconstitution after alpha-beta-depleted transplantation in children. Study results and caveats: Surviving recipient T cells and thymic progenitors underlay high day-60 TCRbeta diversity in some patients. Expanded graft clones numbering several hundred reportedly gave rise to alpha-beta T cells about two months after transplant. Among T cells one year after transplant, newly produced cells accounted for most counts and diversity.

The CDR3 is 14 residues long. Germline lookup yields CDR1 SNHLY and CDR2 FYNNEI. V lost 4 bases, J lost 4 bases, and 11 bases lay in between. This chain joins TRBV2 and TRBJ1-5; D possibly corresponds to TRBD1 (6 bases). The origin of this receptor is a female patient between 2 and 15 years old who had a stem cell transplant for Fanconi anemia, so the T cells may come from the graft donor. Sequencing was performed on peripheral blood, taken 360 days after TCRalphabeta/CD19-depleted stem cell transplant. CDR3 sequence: CASSATGWNQPQHF. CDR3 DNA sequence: TGTGCCAGCAGTGCAACAGGGTGGAATCAGCCCCAGCATTTT. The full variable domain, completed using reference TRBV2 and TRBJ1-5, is EPEVTQTPSHQVTQMGQEVILRCVPISNHLYFYWYRQILGQKVEFLVSFYNNEISEKSEIFDDQFSVERPDGSNFTLKIRSTKLEDSAMYFCASSATGWNQPQHFGDGTRLSIL.